The 26 T cell receptor beta chains below all came from one sample that was sequenced in a study of cytomegalovirus exposure and HLA in healthy donors. Assay used: immunoSEQ multiplex PCR; TCRdb lists only in-frame clones, some missing. The sample includes about 56,000 clones, roughly 95% of them seen just once. Sequencing input: PBMCs. Receptors originate from a woman between 18 and 29 years old in good health and CMV-seronegative.

This chain joins TRBV5-1 and TRBJ2-1; 10 bases are shared with TRBD2. This CDR3 spans 18 amino acids. J was trimmed by 3 bases and V by 1 base; bases with no gene match: 10. Germline CDR1 reads SGHRS; CDR2 reads YFSETQ. CDR3 coding DNA: TGCGCCAGCAGCTTGCGGCTAGCGGGGGCTCCGGGCTACAATGAGCAGTTCTTC. Translating gives CASSLRLAGAPGYNEQFF.

The chain uses TRBV15 and TRBJ2-1, with TRBD1 matching 7 bases. Germline assignment: CDR1 LNHNV and CDR2 YYDKDF (reference sequence). The CDR3 totals 16 residues. J lost 5 bases, V lost 0 bases, and 7 bases had no gene match. CDR3 protein: CATSRDWGQTNNEQFF. The CDR3 region has the DNA TGTGCCACCAGCAGAGATTGGGGACAGACCAACAATGAGCAGTTCTTC.

This clone has just one count. The V gene is TRBV6-4, the J gene TRBJ2-5; 8 bases fit TRBD2. V gave up 4 bases and J gave up 5 bases; unmatched junction bases: 3. Germline V gene lookup returns CDR1 MRHNA and CDR2 SNTAGT. The CDR3 runs 13 residues. CDR3 in DNA: TGTGCCAGCAGTGTCAGCGGGAGTGAGACCCAGTACTTC. Translation: CASSVSGSETQYF.

The CDR3 region is CASSGPGQGGNQPQHF. In DNA, the CDR3 is TGTGCCAGCAGTGGACCGGGACAGGGTGGAAATCAGCCCCAGCATTTT. The chain combines TRBV25-1 with TRBJ1-5; the match to TRBD1 covers 9 bases. This CDR3 spans 16 amino acids. V shed 4 bases, J shed 4 bases, and the junction held 8 bases outside the gene matches. Germline loops: CDR1 MGHDK, CDR2 SYGVNS.

This clone was recorded once. V is TRBV7-2 and J is TRBJ2-7; 7 bases agree with TRBD2. This CDR3 has 16 residues. V dropped 2 bases and J dropped 5; count of bases not matched to a gene: 12. Germline CDR1 and CDR2: SGHTA and FQGNSA. CDR3 bases: TGTGCCAGCAGCTTACGCGTTTCGGGGGGTGAGGACGAGCAGTACTTC. Translating gives CASSLRVSGGEDEQYF.

The rearrangement links TRBV4-1 to TRBJ2-7; maybe TRBD2 (6 bases). Trimming took 2 bases from V and 2 from J, leaving 16 bases between them. The CDR3 extends over 16 amino acids. Germline lookup yields CDR1 MGHRA and CDR2 YSYEKL. This CDR3 reads CASSQLDMGLTYEQYF. The CDR3 region has the DNA TGCGCCAGCAGCCAACTGGACATGGGACTTACCTACGAGCAGTACTTC.

A single count supports this clone. The chain carries TRBV4-3 and TRBJ2-7, with 10 bases identical to TRBD2. This CDR3 comprises 17 residues. J was trimmed by 2 bases and V by 1 base; bases with no gene match: 8. Germline-derived CDR1 and CDR2 are LGHNA and YSLEER. Here the CDR3 reads CASSQGLAGVIAYEQYF. Here the CDR3 DNA reads TGCGCCAGCAGCCAAGGCCTAGCGGGAGTCATAGCCTACGAGCAGTACTTC.

The V call is TRBV28, the J call TRBJ1-1; tentative D call: TRBD1 (5 bases). Germline-derived CDR1 and CDR2 are MDHEN and SYDVKM. Trimming left V 8 bases short and J 2 bases short, with 18 bases between. The CDR3 runs to 15 residues. For the CDR3, the DNA is TGTGCCAGCCCCCGGCCGGGGGGACCAAACACTGAAGCTTTCTTT. Its protein product is CASPRPGGPNTEAFF.

This sequence joins TRBV18 and TRBJ2-5; tentatively, D is TRBD1 (6 bases). TRBJ2-7 explains the end of the DNA better; the J call may be wrong. Germline values: CDR1 KGHSH, CDR2 LQKENI. This CDR3 has 13 residues. CDR3 region: CASSPDSSYEQYF. The CDR3 coding sequence is TGTGCCAGCTCACCGGACAGCTCCTACGAGCAGTACTTC.

This clone was picked up one time. This rearrangement joins TRBV9 to TRBJ2-3, with TRBD1 as a possible D gene (6 bases). The CDR3 consists of 14 residues. Per the germline V gene, CDR1 is SGDLS and CDR2 is YYNGEE. V gave up 0 bases and J gave up 5 bases, with 10 bases separating them. Here the CDR3 reads CASSVAGGLDTQYF. The CDR3 region has the DNA TGTGCCAGCAGCGTAGCTGGGGGCCTAGATACGCAGTATTTT.

The chain uses TRBV4-1 and TRBJ1-1; TRBD1 matches at 7 bases. CDR1 is MGHRA and CDR2 is YSYEKL in the germline V gene. This CDR3 spans 14 amino acids. With 2 bases clipped from V and 1 base from J, the junction kept 1 base outside the gene matches. The CDR3: CASSQYRGNTEAFF. CDR3 coding DNA: TGCGCCAGCAGCCAATACAGGGGGAACACTGAAGCTTTCTTT.

V and J are TRBV7-9 and TRBJ2-5; 8 bases are a match to TRBD1. J lost 5 bases, V lost 4 bases, and 9 bases had no gene match. CDR1 is SEHNR and CDR2 is FQNEAQ in the germline V gene (reference sequence). The length of the CDR3 is 15 residues. CDR3 region: CASSSGDRPRETQYF. The DNA for the CDR3 is TGTGCCAGCAGCTCGGGGGACAGGCCACGGGAGACCCAGTACTTC. Based on the CDR3 plus reference TRBV7-9 and TRBJ2-5, the full variable domain is DTGVSQNPRHKITKRGQNVTFRCDPISEHNRLYWYRQTLGQGPEFLTYFQNEAQLEKSRLLSDRFSAERPKGSFSTLEIQRTEQGDSAMYLCASSSGDRPRETQYFGPGTRLLVL.

J is TRBJ2-3 and V is TRBV5-4; 13 bases match TRBD2. This CDR3 is built from 15 residues. The ends lost 4 bases at V and 4 bases at J; junction bases unmatched: 3. Germline V gene data show CDR1 as SGHNT and CDR2 as YYREEE (reference sequence). This chain's CDR3 is CASSLLAGGADTQYF. The CDR3 coding sequence is TGTGCCAGCAGCCTACTAGCGGGGGGGGCAGATACGCAGTATTTT. The whole variable domain, filled in from reference TRBV5-4 and TRBJ2-3, reads ETGVTQSPTHLIKTRGQQVTLRCSSQSGHNTVSWYQQALGQGPQFIFQYYREEENGRGNFPPRFSGLQFPNYSSELNVNALELDDSALYLCASSLLAGGADTQYFGPGTRLTVL.

The chain couples TRBV4-3 to TRBJ2-7; a possible D gene is TRBD1 (6 bases). V dropped 1 base and J dropped 4 bases, with 11 bases sitting between them. CDR3 length: 14 amino acids. The germline V gene encodes CDR1 LGHNA and CDR2 YSLEER. CDR3 DNA: TGCGCCAGCAGCCAAGGGACAGCCACATACGAGCAGTACTTC. Encoded protein: CASSQGTATYEQYF.

This clone was seen just once. The V call is TRBV29-1, the J call TRBJ2-7; TRBD1 is a possible D gene (5 bases). CDR3 length: 15 residues. With 4 bases removed from V and 0 bases from J, the gap between germline ends came to 16 bases. CDR1 is SQVTM, CDR2 ANQGSEA, per germline. CDR3 nucleotide sequence: TGCAGCGTTGTTGGACACCCACCCGCCTCCTACGAGCAGTACTTC. Translating gives CSVVGHPPASYEQYF.

This chain links TRBV6-5 with TRBJ2-7; no clear D gene. The CDR3 covers 13 residues. V gave up 0 bases and J gave up 8 bases, with 11 bases separating them. Germline CDR1 reads MNHEY; CDR2 reads SVGAGI. The CDR3 loop is CASSYSTADKQYF. The CDR3 nucleotides read TGTGCCAGCAGTTACTCGACGGCCGACAAGCAGTACTTC.

This chain connects TRBV28 to TRBJ2-5, with 7 nucleotides matching TRBD1. V lost 4 bases to trimming and J lost 0 bases; unmatched junction nucleotides: 5. CDR3 size: 15 residues. Per the germline V gene, CDR1 is MDHEN and CDR2 is SYDVKM. This chain's CDR3 is CASSSLDRYQETQYF. In DNA form, the CDR3 reads TGTGCCAGCAGTTCTTTGGACAGGTACCAAGAGACCCAGTACTTC.

This chain connects TRBV6-1 to TRBJ2-7, with D perhaps TRBD1 (5 bases). The CDR3 has 14 amino acids. Trimming shortened V by 10 bases and J by 0 bases, and 16 bases separated the two germline ends. CDR1 and CDR2 from the germline V gene are MNHNS and SASEGT. Written as DNA, the CDR3 is TGTGCCACCTGGGGCGCAGGTGACTCCTACGAGCAGTACTTC. Translation: CATWGAGDSYEQYF.

The rearrangement uses TRBV15 and TRBJ2-6; possibly TRBD1 for D (5 bases). Germline loops: CDR1 LNHNV, CDR2 YYDKDF (reference sequence). This CDR3 comprises 20 residues. V dropped 0 bases and J dropped 0 bases, with 18 bases sitting between them. CDR3: CATSRDVNTGGPSGANVLTF. CDR3 nucleotides: TGTGCCACCAGCAGAGATGTTAACACAGGTGGACCCTCTGGGGCCAACGTCCTGACTTTC.

This chain links TRBV20-1 with TRBJ2-5; D is uncertain. V was clipped by 6 bases and J by 5 bases, with 10 bases between them. This CDR3 comprises 11 residues. From germline, CDR1 is DFQATT and CDR2 SNEGSKA (reference sequence). The chain's CDR3 is CSARFGETQYF. The CDR3 DNA reads as TGCAGTGCCCGATTCGGGGAGACCCAGTACTTC.

The chain links TRBV27 to TRBJ2-4; 7 positions match TRBD2. The germline gives CDR1 MNHEY, CDR2 SMNVEV (reference sequence). The CDR3 runs 15 residues. V lost 2 bases, J lost 7 bases, and 8 bases stayed unmatched. CDR3 DNA sequence: TGTGCCAGCAGTTTAGTGGGGGGACTACGGAACATTCAGTACTTC. Amino acid sequence: CASSLVGGLRNIQYF.

The chain links TRBV6-5 to TRBJ2-7; 8 positions match TRBD1. V lost 2 bases and J lost 5; bases outside the gene matches: 5. CDR3 length equals 14 residues. CDR1 and CDR2 (germline): MNHEY, SVGAGI. DNA for the CDR3: TGTGCCAGCAGTTACAGGGACAGGAGAGACGAGCAGTACTTC. It encodes CASSYRDRRDEQYF.

The rearrangement uses TRBV28 and TRBJ2-3; tentatively, D is TRBD1 (8 bases). The CDR3 sequence is 14 residues long. Germline assignment: CDR1 MDHEN and CDR2 SYDVKM. The germline V and J ends were trimmed by 5 bases and 8 bases, with 17 bases remaining between them. The CDR3 DNA reads TGTGCCAGCAGTCCACCTCACAGGGGGGGTACGCAGTATTTT. This codes for CASSPPHRGGTQYF.

This clone has more than one count but fewer than ten. The chain joins TRBV6-6 to TRBJ2-7; TRBD1 aligns across 7 bases. The V gene's germline CDR1 is MNHNY and CDR2 SVGAGI (reference sequence). The CDR3 runs 14 residues. V shed 6 bases and J 4 bases; nucleotides not matched to a gene: 9. The CDR3 region is CASSSGTANYEQYF. The CDR3 nucleotides read TGTGCCAGCAGCTCCGGGACAGCTAATTACGAGCAGTACTTC.

This clone has just one count. V usage is TRBV28 and J usage is TRBJ2-7, with 9 bases fitting TRBD1. CDR3 length equals 15 residues. V lost 5 bases and J lost 3; bases outside the gene matches: 8. Germline values: CDR1 MDHEN, CDR2 SYDVKM. CDR3 coding DNA: TGTGCCAGCAGTGCCCCCGGGACAGGGAACTACGAGCAGTACTTC. Protein product: CASSAPGTGNYEQYF.

The rearrangement links TRBV7-2 to TRBJ2-1, with TRBD2 matching over 8 bases. CDR3 length equals 13 residues. V was pared by 8 bases and J by 5 bases, with 5 bases of the junction left unmatched. Looked up from germline, CDR1 is SGHTA and CDR2 is FQGNSA. The CDR3 is CASGLAGNNEQFF. The CDR3 nucleotides are TGTGCCAGCGGGCTAGCGGGTAACAATGAGCAGTTCTTC.